This TCR beta chain was sequenced in a study of vaccination effects on CD4 cells after COVID-19. Study in general: Specimens were obtained from a couple of convalescent patients 16 days and one week prior to vaccination. Study-level points and caveats: Late after vaccination, infection- and vaccine-induced clones showed marked clonal contraction.

Antigen-specific CD4+ T cell clonotypes were called by their expansion after viral peptide-pool culture in ViraFEST. Culturing for about 10 days preceded CD4+ T cell isolation. Their SARS-CoV-2 infection, verified by PCR, occurred between March and December 2020. Both day 3 and day 7 saw half the medium replaced with IL-2 medium. Only in-frame clones appear in the TCRdb table, and some are missing; sequencing was by immunoSEQ multiplex PCR. The sample consists of more than 20,000 clones, around 75% of them appearing once. Concerning this clone: The antigen remains unidentified.

The sequence derives from a human donor who had a prior SARS-CoV-2 infection. The source was CD4+ T cells from PBMCs cultured with a peptide pool, collected before COVID-19 vaccination.

The CDR3 coding sequence is TGTGCCAGCAGTCTGGGCTATGGCTACACCTTC. It translates to CASSLGYGYTF. This chain uses TRBV25-1 with TRBJ1-2; D is ambiguous. This CDR3 region has 11 residues. V lost 5 bases and J 4 bases, leaving 5 bases between the germline ends. The germline V gene encodes CDR1 MGHDK and CDR2 SYGVNS.